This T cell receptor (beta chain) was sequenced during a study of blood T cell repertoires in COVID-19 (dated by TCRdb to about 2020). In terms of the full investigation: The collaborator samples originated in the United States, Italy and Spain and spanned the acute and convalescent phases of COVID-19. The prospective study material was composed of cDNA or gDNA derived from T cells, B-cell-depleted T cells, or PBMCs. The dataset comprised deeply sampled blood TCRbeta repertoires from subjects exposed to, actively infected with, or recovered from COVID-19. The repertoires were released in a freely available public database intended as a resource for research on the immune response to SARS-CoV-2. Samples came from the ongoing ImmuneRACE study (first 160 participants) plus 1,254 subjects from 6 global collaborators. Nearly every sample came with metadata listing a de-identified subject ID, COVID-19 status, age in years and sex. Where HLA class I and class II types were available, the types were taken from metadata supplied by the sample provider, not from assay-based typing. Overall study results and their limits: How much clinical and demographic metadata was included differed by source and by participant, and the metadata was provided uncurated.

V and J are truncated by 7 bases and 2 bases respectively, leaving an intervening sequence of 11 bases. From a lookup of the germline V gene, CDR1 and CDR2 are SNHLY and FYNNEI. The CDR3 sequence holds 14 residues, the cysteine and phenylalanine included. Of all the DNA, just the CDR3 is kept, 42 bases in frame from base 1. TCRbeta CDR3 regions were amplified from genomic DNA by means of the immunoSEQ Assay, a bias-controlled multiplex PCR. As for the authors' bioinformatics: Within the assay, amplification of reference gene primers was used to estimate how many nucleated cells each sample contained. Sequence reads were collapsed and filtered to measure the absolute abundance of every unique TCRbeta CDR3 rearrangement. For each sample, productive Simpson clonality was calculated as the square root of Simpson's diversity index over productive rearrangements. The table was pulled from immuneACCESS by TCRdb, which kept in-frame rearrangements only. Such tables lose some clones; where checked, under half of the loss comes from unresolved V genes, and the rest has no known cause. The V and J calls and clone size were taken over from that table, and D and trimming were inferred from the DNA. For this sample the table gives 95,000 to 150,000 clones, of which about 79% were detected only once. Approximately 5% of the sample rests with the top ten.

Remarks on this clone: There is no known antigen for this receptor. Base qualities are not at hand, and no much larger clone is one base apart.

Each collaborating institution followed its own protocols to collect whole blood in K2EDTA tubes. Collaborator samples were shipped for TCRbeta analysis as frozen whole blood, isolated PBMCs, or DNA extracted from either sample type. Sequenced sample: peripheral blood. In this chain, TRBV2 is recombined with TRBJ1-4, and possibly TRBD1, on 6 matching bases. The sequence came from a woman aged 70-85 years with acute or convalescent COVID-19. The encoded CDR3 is CASIRQATNEKLFF. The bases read TGTGCCAGCATAAGACAGGCCACTAATGAAAAACTGTTTTTT.